These T cell receptor beta chains were read from a single sample in a study of blood T cell repertoires in COVID-19. Here immunoSEQ multiplex PCR was the method, and the copy in TCRdb shows in-frame clones only, minus some. The table records some 56,000 clones, about 86% of them present only once. What was sequenced was peripheral blood. These receptors all come from a woman between 55 and 75 years old with COVID-19, enrolled during active disease. Both conserved end residues are part of each CDR3. D genes are given only for firm matches. Only part of the rows carry a size: once, few, many, or a class if the clone is expanded.

d_call	v_call	clone_size	j_call	cdr3_nt	cdr3_aa
-	TRBV28	-	TRBJ2-1	TGTGCCAGCAGCTCCGACAGGAATGAGCAGTTCTTC	CASSSDRNEQFF
-	TRBV12-3/TRBV12-4	-	TRBJ1-5	TGTGCCAGCAACCTGGGGGGGCAACAGCCCCAGCATTTT	CASNLGGQQPQHF
TRBD2	TRBV2	-	TRBJ2-3	TGTGCCAGCAGGGGGCGGACTAGGAGCGCAGATACGCAGTATTTT	CASRGRTRSADTQYF
-	TRBV19	-	TRBJ2-7	TGTGCCAGTAGTATAGCAGGGGACGAGCAGTACTTC	CASSIAGDEQYF
-	TRBV11-2	-	TRBJ1-1	TGTGCCAGCAGCTTAACCAGGGTGAACACTGAAGCTTTCTTT	CASSLTRVNTEAFF
TRBD1	TRBV29-1	-	TRBJ1-3	TGCAGCGGAGAGACAGGGGGTTCTGGAAACACCATATATTTT	CSGETGGSGNTIYF
TRBD2	TRBV28	-	TRBJ2-1	TGTGCCAGCAGTTTTGTTAGCGGGAGAAACAATGAGCAGTTCTTC	CASSFVSGRNNEQFF
-	TRBV21-1	-	TRBJ1-4	TGTGCCAGCAGCTCGTGGACAGGGGCTAATGAAAAACTGTTTTTT	CASSSWTGANEKLFF
-	TRBV3-1/TRBV3-2	-	TRBJ1-6	TGTGCCAGCAGCCCCGGGATCTATAATTCACCCCTCCACTTT	CASSPGIYNSPLHF
TRBD2	TRBV10-2	-	TRBJ2-1	TGCGCCAGCAGTGTCGAGACTAGCGGGTCTCACTACAATGAGCAGTTCTTC	CASSVETSGSHYNEQFF
-	TRBV27	once	TRBJ2-3	TGTGCCAGCAGTCACAGGACAGATACGCAGTATTTT	CASSHRTDTQYF
TRBD2	TRBV7-8	-	TRBJ2-7	TGTGCCAGCAGCTTGGGGACTAGCGGTACTTACGAGCAGTACTTC	CASSLGTSGTYEQYF
-	TRBV24-1	-	TRBJ2-1	TGTGCCACCAGTGATTACAGTTCCCCCTACAATGAGCAGTTCTTC	CATSDYSSPYNEQFF
-	TRBV6-5	-	TRBJ1-2	TGTGCCAGCCGGATTGGGGGGACCTATGGCTACACCTTC	CASRIGGTYGYTF
-	TRBV10-3	-	TRBJ2-7	TGTGCCATCAGTGCCACTAGTAGCGAGCAGTACTTC	CAISATSSEQYF
-	TRBV7-2	-	TRBJ1-5	TGTGCCAGCAGCTTAGCGCGGGGTCAGCCCCAGCATTTT	CASSLARGQPQHF
TRBD1	TRBV4-1	once	TRBJ2-7	TGCGCCAGCAGCCCAGGACAGGGAACCTACGAGCAGTACTTC	CASSPGQGTYEQYF
-	TRBV6-5	-	TRBJ2-1	TGTGCCAGCAGTTACGCAAAGACTGGCTCCTACAATGAGCAGTTCTTC	CASSYAKTGSYNEQFF